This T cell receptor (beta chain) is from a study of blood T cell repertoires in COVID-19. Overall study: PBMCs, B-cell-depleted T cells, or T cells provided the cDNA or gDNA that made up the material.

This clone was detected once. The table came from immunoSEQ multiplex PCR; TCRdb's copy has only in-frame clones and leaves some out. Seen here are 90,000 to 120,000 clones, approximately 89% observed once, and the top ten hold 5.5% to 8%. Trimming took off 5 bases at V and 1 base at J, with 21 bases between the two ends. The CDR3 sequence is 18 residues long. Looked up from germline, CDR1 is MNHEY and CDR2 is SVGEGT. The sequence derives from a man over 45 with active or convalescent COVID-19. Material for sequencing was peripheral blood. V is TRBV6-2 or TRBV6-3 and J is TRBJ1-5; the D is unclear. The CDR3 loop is CASSTQGLDSRSNQPQHF. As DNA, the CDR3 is TGTGCCAGCAGTACACAAGGACTCGATAGCAGGAGCAATCAGCCCCAGCATTTT.